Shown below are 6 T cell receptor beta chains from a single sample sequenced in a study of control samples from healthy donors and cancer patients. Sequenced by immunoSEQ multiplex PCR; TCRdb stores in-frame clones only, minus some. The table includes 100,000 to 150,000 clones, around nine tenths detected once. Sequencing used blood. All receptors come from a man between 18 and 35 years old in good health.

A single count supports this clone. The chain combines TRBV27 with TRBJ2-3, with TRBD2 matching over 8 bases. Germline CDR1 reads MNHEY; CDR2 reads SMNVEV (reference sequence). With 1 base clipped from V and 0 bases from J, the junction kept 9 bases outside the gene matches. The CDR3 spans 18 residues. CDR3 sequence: CASSLLAGGVTSTDTQYF. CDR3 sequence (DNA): TGTGCCAGCAGTTTATTGGCGGGGGGAGTAACTAGCACAGATACGCAGTATTTT.

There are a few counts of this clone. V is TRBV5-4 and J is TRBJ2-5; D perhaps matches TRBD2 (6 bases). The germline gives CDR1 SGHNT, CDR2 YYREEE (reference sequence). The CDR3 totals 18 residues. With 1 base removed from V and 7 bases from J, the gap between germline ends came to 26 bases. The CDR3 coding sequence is TGTGCCAGCAGCTTGTCGGCGCGGGGCCCAAAGTCGGGGGTGACCCAGTACTTC. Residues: CASSLSARGPKSGVTQYF.

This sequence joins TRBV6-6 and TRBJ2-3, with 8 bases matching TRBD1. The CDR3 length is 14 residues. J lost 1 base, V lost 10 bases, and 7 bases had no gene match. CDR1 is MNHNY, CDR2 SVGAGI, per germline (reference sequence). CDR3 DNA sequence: TGTGCCACGTCACAGGGGGTTGGCACAGATACGCAGTATTTT. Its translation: CATSQGVGTDTQYF.

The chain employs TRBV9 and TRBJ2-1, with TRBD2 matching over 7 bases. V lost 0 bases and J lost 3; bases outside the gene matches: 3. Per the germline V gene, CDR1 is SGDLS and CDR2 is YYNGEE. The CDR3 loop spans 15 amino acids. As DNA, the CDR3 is TGTGCCAGCAGCGTAGGAGGCGGGGGCTACAATGAGCAGTTCTTC. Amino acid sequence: CASSVGGGGYNEQFF.

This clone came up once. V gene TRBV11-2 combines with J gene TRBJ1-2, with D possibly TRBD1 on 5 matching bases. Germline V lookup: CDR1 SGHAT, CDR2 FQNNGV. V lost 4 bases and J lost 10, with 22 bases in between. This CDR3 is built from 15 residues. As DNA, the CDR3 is TGTGCCAGCAGCTCAATCCGGGGCGGAGCCTCAGACTACACCTTC. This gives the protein CASSSIRGGASDYTF.

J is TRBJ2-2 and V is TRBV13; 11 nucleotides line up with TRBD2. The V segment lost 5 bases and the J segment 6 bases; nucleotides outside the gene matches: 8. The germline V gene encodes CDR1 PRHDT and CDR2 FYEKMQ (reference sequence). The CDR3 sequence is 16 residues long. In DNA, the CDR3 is TGTGCCAGCAGCCCCCCCGGACTAGCGGGTCCCGGGGAGCTGTTTTTT. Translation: CASSPPGLAGPGELFF.